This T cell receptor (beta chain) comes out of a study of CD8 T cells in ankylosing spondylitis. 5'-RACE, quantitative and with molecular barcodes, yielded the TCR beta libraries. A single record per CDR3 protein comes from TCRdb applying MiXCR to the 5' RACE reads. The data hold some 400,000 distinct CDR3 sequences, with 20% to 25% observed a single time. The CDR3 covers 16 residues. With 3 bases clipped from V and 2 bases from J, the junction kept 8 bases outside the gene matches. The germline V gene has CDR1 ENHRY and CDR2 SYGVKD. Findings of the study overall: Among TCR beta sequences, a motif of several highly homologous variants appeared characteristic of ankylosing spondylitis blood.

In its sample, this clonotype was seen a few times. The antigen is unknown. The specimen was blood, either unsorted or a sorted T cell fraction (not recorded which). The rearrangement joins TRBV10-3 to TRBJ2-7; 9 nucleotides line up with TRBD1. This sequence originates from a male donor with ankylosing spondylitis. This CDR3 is CAISEPGQGYAYEQYF. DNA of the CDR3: TGTGCCATCAGTGAACCCGGACAGGGGTACGCCTACGAGCAGTACTTC.